This TCR beta chain was sequenced during a study of cytomegalovirus exposure and HLA in healthy donors. In regard to this clone: The antigen remains unidentified.

V gave up 3 bases and J gave up 0 bases, with 12 bases separating them. Germline V gene data show CDR1 as LNHNV and CDR2 as YYDKDF (reference sequence). The length of the CDR3 is 16 residues. Study-level points and caveats: Using a false discovery rate of 0.05, a later analysis showed that around 16,000 TCR beta sequences were associated with HLA alleles. A few chains tied to CMV proved CMV antigen-specific in vitro. Solely CMV serostatus was available to characterize immune exposure.

The PCR employed 60 Vbeta primers together with 13 Jbeta primers. Profiling relied on immunoSEQ multiplex PCR, and the TCRdb table lists in-frame clones only, not all of them. The table records roughly 100,000 clones, more than 60% of them present only once. The sequence was obtained from a male donor in good health and CMV-seronegative. Sequenced material: PBMCs. The rearrangement joins TRBV15 to TRBJ2-1; tentatively, D is TRBD2 (5 bases). The CDR3 DNA sequence: TGTGCCACCAGCAGTGAAGCGGCCTTCTCCTACAATGAGCAGTTCTTC. Amino acids: CATSSEAAFSYNEQFF.